A selection of T cell receptor beta chains follows, all from one sample in a study of OX40 agonist ivuxolimab in advanced cancers. TCRdb keeps only in-frame clones here, not all; method: immunoSEQ multiplex PCR. There are about 81,000 clones in the sample; about 93% occur only once, and more than 13% lies in the top ten. The sequences come from CD4+ or CD8+ T cells sorted from blood, collected in a trial of the OX40 agonist ivuxolimab. The receptors were gathered from an adult with an advanced solid tumor such as melanoma, head and neck, liver or kidney cancer. The CDR3 runs from the conserved cysteine through the conserved F or W. A D gene is named only where the DNA matches it firmly. Part of the rows lack a size; the others show once, few, many or a class for expanded clones.

cdr3_nt | cdr3_aa | v_call | d_call | cdr3_length | clone_size | j_call
TGTGCCAGCAGGAGACTAGCGGGGGGGTGGGATACGCAGTATTTT | CASRRLAGGWDTQYF | TRBV6-5 | TRBD2 | 15 | . | TRBJ2-3
TGCGCCAGCAGCCAAGATATTGGCTTGAACACTGAAGCTTTCTTT | CASSQDIGLNTEAFF | TRBV4-3 | . | 15 | once | TRBJ1-1
TGTGCCAGCAGCCTAGGGTTAAGCTCCTACGAGCAGTACTTC | CASSLGLSSYEQYF | TRBV28 | . | 14 | . | TRBJ2-7
TGTGCCAGCAGCGTAGAGGCGCTGGGAGGGCACGCGAACTATGGCTACACCTTC | CASSVEALGGHANYGYTF | TRBV9 | . | 18 | . | TRBJ1-2
TGTGCCAGCAGCCCTCGCCCCACAGATACGCAGTATTTT | CASSPRPTDTQYF | TRBV11-2 | . | 13 | . | TRBJ2-3
TGTGCCAGCAGCGGGCGCCGCCCGGCCGAAAACACTGAAGCTTTCTTT | CASSGRRPAENTEAFF | TRBV7-9 | . | 16 | . | TRBJ1-1
TGTGCCAGCAGATTAGCGGACTCCTCCTACAATGAGCAGTTCTTC | CASRLADSSYNEQFF | TRBV27 | . | 15 | . | TRBJ2-1
TGTGCCTGGAGTAGGGAGGTCCCCGGGGAGCTGTTTTTT | CAWSREVPGELFF | TRBV30 | . | 13 | once | TRBJ2-2
TGCGCCAGCAGCCAAGATTGGGGGAGCGGTTACAATGAGCAGTTCTTC | CASSQDWGSGYNEQFF | TRBV4-3 | . | 16 | . | TRBJ2-1
TGCGCCAGCAGCCAAGACCCAGGGCGGGGTGAAAAACTGTTTTTT | CASSQDPGRGEKLFF | TRBV4-3 | . | 15 | . | TRBJ1-4
TGTGCCAGCTCACCATCCAGTGACAACAATCAGCCCCAGCATTTT | CASSPSSDNNQPQHF | TRBV18 | . | 15 | . | TRBJ1-5
TGTGCCAGCAGCTTGCGTCTAGCGGGGGCCTACGAGCAGTACTTC | CASSLRLAGAYEQYF | TRBV7-2 | TRBD2 | 15 | . | TRBJ2-7
TGCGCCAGCAGCCCCCCTCGGGGGAGGTCCTACGAGCAGTACTTC | CASSPPRGRSYEQYF | TRBV5-1 | . | 15 | . | TRBJ2-7
TGCGCCAGCAGTGAGTCTGGGACAGGGAGGACTGAAGCTTTCTTT | CASSESGTGRTEAFF | TRBV10-1 | TRBD1 | 15 | . | TRBJ1-1
TGTGCCAGCAAATTGGACAAAACCGGGGCCAACGTCCTGACTTTC | CASKLDKTGANVLTF | TRBV4-2 | . | 15 | . | TRBJ2-6
TGTGCCAGTAGTATCGAGGGGTGGGGAGCTTTCTTT | CASSIEGWGAFF | TRBV19 | . | 12 | . | TRBJ1-1
TGTGCCAGCAGCACTAGGCCGGACCGGGACAGTACCTACGAGCAGTACTTC | CASSTRPDRDSTYEQYF | TRBV7-9 | TRBD1 | 17 | . | TRBJ2-7
TGTGCCAGCAGCTTCATGGTGGGGCGACTAGCGATGTACAATGAGCAGTTCTTC | CASSFMVGRLAMYNEQFF | TRBV7-9 | TRBD2 | 18 | once | TRBJ2-1
TGTGCCATCAGTGAGCCGGGACTCGCTACCTACGAGCAGTACTTC | CAISEPGLATYEQYF | TRBV10-3 | . | 15 | . | TRBJ2-7
TGTGCCAGCAAGGCCCCTTTATACTATGGCTACACCTTC | CASKAPLYYGYTF | TRBV6-5 | . | 13 | . | TRBJ1-2
TGTGCCTGGAGTGTACTTTTTGGGACAGAGCCAGACGCGTTCAGGATTGACTATGGCTACACCTTC | CAWSVLFGTEPDAFRIDYGYTF | TRBV30 | TRBD1 | 22 | . | TRBJ1-2
TGTGCCAGCGGGTCCCATGCGGAAGATGCCTACAATGAGCAGTTCTTC | CASGSHAEDAYNEQFF | TRBV2 | . | 16 | . | TRBJ2-1
TGTGCCACCAGCCGGATTGAGGAATCCTACGAGCAGTACTTC | CATSRIEESYEQYF | TRBV15 | . | 14 | . | TRBJ2-7
TGTGCCAGCAGCCGGACAGCTCAGCCCCAGCATTTT | CASSRTAQPQHF | TRBV7-9 | . | 12 | . | TRBJ1-5
TGTGCCAGCAGCTTACCTAGCCGCGATAGCGGGAGGGCCAGGGACACCGGGGAGCTGTTTTTT | CASSLPSRDSGRARDTGELFF | TRBV7-6 | TRBD2 | 21 | . | TRBJ2-2
TGTGCCAGTAGTATACCTAGTCGGGACAGGGAGCTTGAAGCTTTCTTT | CASSIPSRDRELEAFF | TRBV19 | TRBD1 | 16 | . | TRBJ1-1
TGCGCCAGCAGCCCTCCGCGGGGGAGGACTGAAGCTTTCTTT | CASSPPRGRTEAFF | TRBV5-1 | . | 14 | . | TRBJ1-1
TGTGCCATTGGGACGGGAAACTCTGGGGCCAACGTCCTGACTTTC | CAIGTGNSGANVLTF | TRBV19 | . | 15 | . | TRBJ2-6
TGTGCCAGCAGCTCACAGGTGTCCTATGGCTACACCTTC | CASSSQVSYGYTF | TRBV11-2 | . | 13 | . | TRBJ1-2
TGTGCCAGCAGTTTTAGATATATCGACGAGCAGTACTTC | CASSFRYIDEQYF | TRBV28 | . | 13 | . | TRBJ2-7
TGTGCCAGCAGCGAACAGGGTAGAGGTGAAGCTTTCTTT | CASSEQGRGEAFF | TRBV9 | . | 13 | . | TRBJ1-1
TGTGCCAGCAGCTTAACCATCGGGGGGTTTCTGGCTGAAGCTTTCTTT | CASSLTIGGFLAEAFF | TRBV11-3 | . | 16 | . | TRBJ1-1
TGTGCCAGCAGCTTCGGGAGCCAAGAGACCCAGTACTTC | CASSFGSQETQYF | TRBV11-2 | . | 13 | . | TRBJ2-5
TGTGCCAGCAGCTTGACAGGGGGCTCCTATAATTCACCCCTCCACTTT | CASSLTGGSYNSPLHF | TRBV27 | TRBD1 | 16 | . | TRBJ1-6
TGTGCCAGCAGTGAAGCACGGCGGGACAGAGCCTATGGCTACACCTTC | CASSEARRDRAYGYTF | TRBV2 | TRBD1 | 16 | . | TRBJ1-2
TGCGCCAGCAGCCAAGGGACTAGCGAGTCCACAGATACGCAGTATTTT | CASSQGTSESTDTQYF | TRBV4-3 | TRBD2 | 16 | . | TRBJ2-3
TGTGCCAGCACAATCGGGGGCGTGGGCTACACCTTC | CASTIGGVGYTF | TRBV6-1 | . | 12 | once | TRBJ1-2
TGCGCCAGCAGCCAAGATGGAGGGACTTCTCAGCCCCAGCATTTT | CASSQDGGTSQPQHF | TRBV4-1 | . | 15 | . | TRBJ1-5
TGTGCCAGCAGGGCTCTGGGGCCGTTATCTGGAAACACCATATATTTT | CASRALGPLSGNTIYF | TRBV14 | . | 16 | . | TRBJ1-3
TGTGCCAGCAGCAAAGCGTGGGACTATGGCTACACCTTC | CASSKAWDYGYTF | TRBV21-1 | . | 13 | . | TRBJ1-2
TGTGCCAGCAGCGTGACAGGTAATCAGCCCCAGCATTTT | CASSVTGNQPQHF | TRBV9 | . | 13 | . | TRBJ1-5
TGTGCCAGCAGCGCCTTACCGTCTAGCTCCTACGAGCAGTACTTC | CASSALPSSSYEQYF | TRBV6-1 | . | 15 | . | TRBJ2-7
TGTGCCAGTAGTGTATCAAGCTATGAGCAGTTCTTC | CASSVSSYEQFF | TRBV19 | . | 12 | . | TRBJ2-1
TGTGCCAGCAGTCAGGGACTAGCGGGAACTGACGAGCAGTTCTTC | CASSQGLAGTDEQFF | TRBV6-5 | TRBD2 | 15 | . | TRBJ2-1
TGTGCCAGCAGCTCGACTAGCATCGACCCCCGGGAGCAGTTCTTC | CASSSTSIDPREQFF | TRBV7-9 | TRBD2 | 15 | . | TRBJ2-1
TGCGCCAGCAGCCAATCCGGGACCGACTACAATGAGCAGTTCTTC | CASSQSGTDYNEQFF | TRBV4-1 | . | 15 | . | TRBJ2-1
TGTGCCAGCAGCCCAATGCCTGACAGGGAACCCTGGGGGGGCAATGAGCAGTTCTTC | CASSPMPDREPWGGNEQFF | TRBV7-6 | . | 19 | . | TRBJ2-1
TGCGCCAGCAGCCGGGGGGATGGCTACACCTTC | CASSRGDGYTF | TRBV4-1 | . | 11 | few | TRBJ1-2
TGTGCCAGCAGCTTAAAGGGGGGCGGAAACACTGAAGCTTTCTTT | CASSLKGGGNTEAFF | TRBV7-3 | . | 15 | once | TRBJ1-1
TGCGCCAGCAGCCCAGCCTTAGCGGGAGGGTACTCCTACGAGCAGTACTTC | CASSPALAGGYSYEQYF | TRBV4-3 | TRBD2 | 17 | once | TRBJ2-7